The 8 T cell receptor beta chains given below trace back to one sample, sequenced in a study of cytotoxic CD8 clonotypes in ibrutinib-treated CLL. Libraries were prepared by immunoSEQ multiplex PCR; TCRdb keeps only in-frame clonotypes and omits some of them. The sample has 12,000 or so clones, around 81% seen once. The specimen was PBMCs, collected at disease progression, from a patient treated with ibrutinib. Every receptor here comes from a human donor with chronic lymphocytic leukemia.

The gene calls are TRBV6-6 and TRBJ2-6, with TRBD1 matching over 8 bases. After removal of 7 bases from V and 4 bases from J, the junction contained 9 bases not matched to a gene. Germline lookup yields CDR1 MNHNY and CDR2 SVGAGI (reference sequence). The CDR3 covers 16 residues. The chain's CDR3 is CASMRQGNSGANVLTF. CDR3 in DNA: TGTGCCAGCATGCGACAGGGGAATTCCGGGGCCAACGTCCTGACTTTC.

This chain joins TRBV19 and TRBJ2-1; 11 bases line up with TRBD2. Trimming removed 5 bases from V and 2 bases from J; junction bases left unmatched: 5. Germline V gives CDR1 LNHDA, CDR2 SQIVND (reference sequence). The CDR3 is 16 amino acids. CDR3 loop: CASSVTSGVPYNEQFF. The CDR3 nucleotides are TGTGCCAGTAGTGTGACTAGCGGGGTCCCCTACAATGAGCAGTTCTTC.

The rearrangement uses TRBV28 and TRBJ1-5, with D tentatively TRBD1 (5 bases). Germline CDR1 is MDHEN and CDR2 is SYDVKM. This CDR3 region has 14 residues. The V end lost 3 bases, the J end lost 6 bases, and 12 bases lay between the germline ends. This CDR3 is CASSFSGGSQPQHF. The DNA for the CDR3 is TGTGCCAGCAGTTTCTCCGGGGGAAGTCAGCCCCAGCATTTT.

The chain joins TRBV5-8 to TRBJ2-7, with 8 bases matching TRBD1. This CDR3 is 17 amino acids long. The germline V gene has CDR1 SGHTS and CDR2 YDEGEE. V was pared by 6 bases and J by 2 bases, with 16 bases of the junction left unmatched. DNA for the CDR3: TGTGCCAGCACTGTGAACCTAGGGACAGGCCGCCCCTACGAGCAGTACTTC. This encodes CASTVNLGTGRPYEQYF. The full variable domain, completed using reference TRBV5-8 and TRBJ2-7, is EAGVTQSPTHLIKTRGQQATLRCSPISGHTSVYWYQQALGLGLQFLLWYDEGEERNRGNFPPRFSGRQFPNYSSELNVNALELEDSALYLCASTVNLGTGRPYEQYFGPGTRLTVT.

The gene calls are TRBV5-6 and TRBJ2-5, with D possibly TRBD2 on 6 matching bases. Germline assignment: CDR1 SGHDT and CDR2 YYEEEE. CDR3 length: 15 amino acids. Trimming took 5 bases from V and 2 from J, leaving 16 bases between them. The CDR3 region is CASSLRGAGQETQYF. The CDR3, as DNA: TGTGCCAGCAGTCTGAGGGGAGCGGGTCAAGAGACCCAGTACTTC.

The chain couples TRBV5-6 to TRBJ2-5; maybe TRBD1 (5 bases). Per the germline V gene, CDR1 is SGHDT and CDR2 is YYEEEE. V lost 1 base to trimming and J lost 2 bases, with 12 bases between them. The CDR3 extends over 15 amino acids. The CDR3: CASSLNQGQQETQYF. The CDR3 coding sequence is TGTGCCAGCAGCTTGAATCAGGGCCAACAAGAGACCCAGTACTTC.

This clone came up a few times. The V and J genes are TRBV19 and TRBJ2-3, with unresolved D. CDR1 LNHDA and CDR2 SQIVND come from the germline V gene (reference sequence). This CDR3 has 13 amino acids. The V gene lost 3 bases and the J gene lost 4 bases, with 8 bases spanning the gap. CDR3 bases: TGTGCCAGTAGTATCGGTCAGCCAGATACGCAGTATTTT. As protein: CASSIGQPDTQYF.

This chain connects TRBV7-9 to TRBJ2-1; D unresolved. Germline V gene lookup returns CDR1 SEHNR and CDR2 FQNEAQ (reference sequence). V lost 8 bases, J lost 0 bases, and 14 bases lay in between. CDR3 length: 15 amino acids. The CDR3 sequence: CASLTLQSSYNEQFF. The CDR3 nucleotides are TGTGCCAGCTTAACCCTCCAGAGCTCCTACAATGAGCAGTTCTTC.